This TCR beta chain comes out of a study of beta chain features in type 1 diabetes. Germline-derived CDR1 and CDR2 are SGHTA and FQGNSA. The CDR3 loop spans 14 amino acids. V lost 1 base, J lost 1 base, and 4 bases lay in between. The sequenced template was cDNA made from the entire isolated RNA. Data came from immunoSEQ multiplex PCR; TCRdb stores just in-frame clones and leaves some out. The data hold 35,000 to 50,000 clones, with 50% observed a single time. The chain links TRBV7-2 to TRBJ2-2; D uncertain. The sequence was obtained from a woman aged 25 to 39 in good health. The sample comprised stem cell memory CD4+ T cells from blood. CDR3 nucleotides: TGTGCCAGCAGCTTAGGACAGAACACCGGGGAGCTGTTTTTT. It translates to CASSLGQNTGELFF.